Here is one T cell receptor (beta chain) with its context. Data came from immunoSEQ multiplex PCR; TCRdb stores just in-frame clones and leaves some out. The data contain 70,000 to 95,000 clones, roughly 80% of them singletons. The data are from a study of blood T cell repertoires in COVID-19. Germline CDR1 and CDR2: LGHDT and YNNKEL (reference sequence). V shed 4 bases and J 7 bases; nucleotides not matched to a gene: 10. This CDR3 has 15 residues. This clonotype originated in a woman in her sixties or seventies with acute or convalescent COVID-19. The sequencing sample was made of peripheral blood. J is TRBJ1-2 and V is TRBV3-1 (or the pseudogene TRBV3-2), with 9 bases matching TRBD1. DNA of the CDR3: TGTGCCAGCAGCCGTTCCGGGACAGGGAGTCGTGGCTACACCTTC. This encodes CASSRSGTGSRGYTF.